What follows are 4 T cell receptor beta chains derived from one specimen sequenced in a study of blood T cell repertoires in COVID-19. Profiled with immunoSEQ multiplex PCR; TCRdb holds only in-frame clones, not every one. This sample has about 190,000 clones, with roughly three quarters found just once. The specimen sequenced was peripheral blood. The receptors here all came from a woman older than 75 with COVID-19, enrolled during active disease.

This clone was counted between two and nine times. The rearrangement joins TRBV7-8 to TRBJ2-7, with D unclear. Between the trimmed V and J ends, which lost 1 base and 3 bases, there was a span of 7 bases. CDR3 length: 13 residues. Germline V CDR1 and CDR2: SGHVS, FQNEAQ. The CDR3 sequence: CASSLVSNYEQYF. The CDR3 DNA is TGTGCCAGCAGCTTAGTTTCAAACTACGAGCAGTACTTC.

The chain combines TRBV27 with TRBJ2-7; 8 bases match TRBD2. Germline V gene lookup returns CDR1 MNHEY and CDR2 SMNVEV (reference sequence). The CDR3 contains 16 residues. Trimming at V came to 6 bases and at J to 0 bases, leaving 10 bases not matched to a gene. The CDR3 spells CASSPSQGLVSYEQYF. In DNA, the CDR3 is TGTGCCAGCAGCCCGTCCCAGGGACTAGTCTCCTACGAGCAGTACTTC.

J is TRBJ1-5 and V is TRBV28; 10 nucleotides match TRBD1. Germline V CDR1 and CDR2: MDHEN, SYDVKM. The CDR3 covers 14 residues. CDR3 in DNA: TGTGGGACAGGGGGTGGAAATAGCAATCAGCCCCAGCATTTT. Encoded protein: CGTGGGNSNQPQHF.

The V gene is TRBV19, the J gene TRBJ1-3; no firm D call. Trimming removed 4 bases at V and 3 bases at J, with 19 bases between. Germline CDR1 reads LNHDA; CDR2 reads SQIVND (reference sequence). The CDR3 sequence is 17 residues long. The CDR3 is CASSTTAGVVFGNTIYF. The CDR3 region has the DNA TGTGCCAGTAGTACGACTGCCGGGGTAGTATTTGGAAACACCATATATTTT.